This entry describes one T cell receptor (beta chain). Its antigen remains unidentified. This sample was included in a study of cytomegalovirus exposure and HLA in healthy donors. This CDR3 is built from 15 residues. V dropped 5 bases and J dropped 3; count of bases not matched to a gene: 7. Germline CDR1 and CDR2: LNHDA and SQIVND (reference sequence). Notes on the study in general: The study put 150 to 200 TCR beta chains on its list as cytomegalovirus-associated.

Clones were read by immunoSEQ multiplex PCR, and TCRdb kept only the in-frame ones, dropping some. Here the sample spans some 140,000 clones, around nine tenths being singletons. The sequence was collected from a man between 18 and 29 years old in good health and CMV-seropositive. The sample comprised PBMCs. This chain links TRBV19 with TRBJ2-1, with 7 bases fitting TRBD1. DNA for the CDR3: TGTGCCAGTAGTCCCAGGGGGACCCTCTACAATGAGCAGTTCTTC. Protein product: CASSPRGTLYNEQFF.